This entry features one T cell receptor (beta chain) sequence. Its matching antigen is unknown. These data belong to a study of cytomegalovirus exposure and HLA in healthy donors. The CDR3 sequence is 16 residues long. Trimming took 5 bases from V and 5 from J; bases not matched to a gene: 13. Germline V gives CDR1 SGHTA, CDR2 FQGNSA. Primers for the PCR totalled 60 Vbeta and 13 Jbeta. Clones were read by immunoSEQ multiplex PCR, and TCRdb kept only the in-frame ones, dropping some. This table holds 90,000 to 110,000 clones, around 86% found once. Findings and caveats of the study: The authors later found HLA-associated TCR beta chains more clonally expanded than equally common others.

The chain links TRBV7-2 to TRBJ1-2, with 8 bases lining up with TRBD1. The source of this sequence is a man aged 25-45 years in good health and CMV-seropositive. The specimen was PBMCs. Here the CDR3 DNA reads TGTGCCAGCAGCCCTCCAGGGGGCGCAATGGAGTATGGCTACACCTTC. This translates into CASSPPGGAMEYGYTF.